The 20 T cell receptor beta chains below all came from one sample that was sequenced in a study of beta chain features in type 1 diabetes. Findings of the study overall: Within each of all four CD4+ subsets, Type 1 diabetes patients had TCRB CDR3s that were moderately but significantly shorter.

Antigens for these TCRs are unknown. Of the isolated RNA, all was reverse transcribed, and so the sequenced material was expressed TCRB transcripts. Only in-frame clones appear in the TCRdb table, and some are missing; sequencing was by immunoSEQ multiplex PCR. The sample yields around 280,000 clones, 15% seen once. The material sequenced was naive CD4+ T cells from blood. Receptors originate from a man aged 18 to 30 with type 1 diabetes.

The table lists this clone with a few counts. V and J are TRBV29-1 and TRBJ1-2; D uncertain. Per germline, CDR1 SQVTM and CDR2 ANQGSEA. Trimming took 4 bases from V and 8 from J, leaving 17 bases between them. The CDR3 length is 13 residues. CDR3 bases: TGCAGCGTTGGTGGCAGGTTGGTTCCCGGCTACACCTTC. Its protein is CSVGGRLVPGYTF.

This chain joins TRBV30 and TRBJ2-7; 7 nucleotides agree with TRBD1. Germline V gene data show CDR1 as GTSNPN and CDR2 as SVGIG (reference sequence). The CDR3 extends over 14 amino acids. V dropped 5 bases and J dropped 0; count of bases not matched to a gene: 7. The CDR3 spells CAWGADRYSYEQYF. DNA of the CDR3: TGTGCCTGGGGTGCGGACAGGTACTCCTACGAGCAGTACTTC.

This clone has a handful of counts. This chain joins TRBV28 and TRBJ1-1, with D possibly TRBD1 on 6 matching bases. V dropped 5 bases and J dropped 10 bases, with 23 bases sitting between them. This CDR3 has 15 amino acids. From germline, CDR1 is MDHEN and CDR2 SYDVKM. This CDR3 is CASSPATGLRLRAFF. CDR3 nucleotide sequence: TGTGCCAGCAGTCCAGCGACAGGCTTGAGGCTTCGAGCTTTCTTT.

This clone has only a few counts. The chain combines TRBV19 with TRBJ1-5; D is unresolved. CDR1 LNHDA and CDR2 SQIVND come from the germline V gene (reference sequence). V was clipped by 5 bases and J by 1 base, with 18 bases between them. The length of the CDR3 is 17 residues. The CDR3 DNA is TGTGCCAGTAGTCCCTCCGGAACGGGGTGGAGCAATCAGCCCCAGCATTTT. It encodes CASSPSGTGWSNQPQHF.

This clone occurred a few times. This sequence joins TRBV6-5 and TRBJ1-6, with TRBD1 matching 9 bases. Germline CDR1 reads MNHEY; CDR2 reads SVGAGI. CDR3 length: 14 residues. V gave up 8 bases and J gave up 7 bases; unmatched junction bases: 6. The CDR3 DNA reads TGTGCCAGCCAGCGACAGGGGGACAATTCACCCCTCCACTTT. It is translated as CASQRQGDNSPLHF.

This clone has a handful of counts. The chain combines TRBV19 with TRBJ1-1, with D uncertain. The germline V gene has CDR1 LNHDA and CDR2 SQIVND (reference sequence). CDR3 length: 14 residues. The germline V and J ends were trimmed by 4 bases and 1 base, with 10 bases remaining between them. The CDR3 DNA follows: TGTGCCAGTAGTAACTCATGGTCGAACACTGAAGCTTTCTTT. Translated: CASSNSWSNTEAFF. The full variable domain, rest sourced from reference TRBV19 and TRBJ1-1, is DGGITQSPKYLFRKEGQNVTLSCEQNLNHDAMYWYRQDPGQGLRLIYYSQIVNDFQKGDIAEGYSVSREKKESFPLTVTSAQKNPTAFYLCASSNSWSNTEAFFGQGTRLTVV.

This rearrangement joins TRBV4-1 to TRBJ2-5; TRBD2 matches at 10 bases. The germline V gene has CDR1 MGHRA and CDR2 YSYEKL. CDR3 length: 19 amino acids. The V and J ends lost 0 bases and 5 bases, in that order; junction bases with no gene match: 15. This CDR3 is CASSQDRLAGTGVPETQYF. Here the CDR3 DNA reads TGCGCCAGCAGCCAAGATCGACTAGCGGGCACGGGTGTTCCGGAGACCCAGTACTTC.

The rearrangement uses TRBV5-1 and TRBJ2-1; 11 bases align to TRBD2. J was trimmed by 4 bases and V by 1 base; bases with no gene match: 4. Germline values: CDR1 SGHRS, CDR2 YFSETQ. The CDR3 consists of 16 residues. The CDR3 DNA reads as TGCGCCAGCAGCTTGAGTGCTAGCGGGGGGTACAATGAGCAGTTCTTC. It encodes CASSLSASGGYNEQFF.

This clone was picked up a small number of times. The J gene is TRBJ1-5, the V gene TRBV30; TRBD1 agrees at 9 bases. The CDR3 has 15 residues. The V segment lost 4 bases and the J segment 2 bases; nucleotides outside the gene matches: 6. CDR1 GTSNPN and CDR2 SVGIG come from the germline V gene (reference sequence). Written as DNA, the CDR3 is TGTGCCTGGAAAACAGGGGGCTTGGGCAATCAGCCCCAGCATTTT. Translated, it gives CAWKTGGLGNQPQHF.

This chain uses TRBV9 with TRBJ1-2, with TRBD1 identical over 8 bases. The CDR3 length is 14 residues. The V and J ends lost 4 bases and 4 bases, in that order; junction bases with no gene match: 6. Germline values: CDR1 SGDLS, CDR2 YYNGEE. CDR3 nucleotide sequence: TGTGCCAGCAGCCTCGACAGGGGTCCCTATGGCTACACCTTC. Translation: CASSLDRGPYGYTF.

The chain employs TRBV6-5 and TRBJ2-5; tentatively, D is TRBD1 (5 bases). This CDR3 is 13 amino acids long. Germline CDR1 is MNHEY and CDR2 is SVGAGI. V was trimmed by 6 bases and J by 3 bases, leaving 11 bases between them. CDR3 nucleotides: TGTGCCAGCAGGTCAGGGTGGGAAGAGACCCAGTACTTC. Its protein is CASRSGWEETQYF.

There are a few counts of this clone. The chain uses TRBV5-1 and TRBJ2-5; 8 positions match TRBD2. The CDR3 contains 13 residues. CDR1 and CDR2 (germline): SGHRS, YFSETQ. V lost 8 bases to trimming and J lost 5 bases; unmatched junction nucleotides: 8. The CDR3 nucleotides are TGCGCCAGTGGGACCGGGAGGGGCGAGACCCAGTACTTC. Amino acids: CASGTGRGETQYF.

The sample holds a few counts of this clone. This chain connects TRBV10-2 to TRBJ1-2, with 7 bases matching TRBD1. The CDR3 totals 13 residues. Germline V gives CDR1 WSHSY, CDR2 SAAADI. With V trimmed by 6 bases and J by 2 bases, 3 bases remained unmatched. CDR3 amino acids: CASRLGQNYGYTF. DNA for the CDR3: TGCGCCAGCAGGTTGGGACAGAACTATGGCTACACCTTC.

This clone was recorded a few times. CDR3 region: CASKTTNQETQYF. In DNA, the CDR3 is TGTGCCAGCAAAACTACCAACCAAGAGACCCAGTACTTC. The genes are TRBV28 and TRBJ2-5; no reliable D call. Germline V CDR1 and CDR2: MDHEN, SYDVKM. V lost 7 bases to trimming and J lost 0 bases, with 9 bases between them. The CDR3 has 13 amino acids.

V is TRBV29-1 and J is TRBJ2-2; 8 bases match TRBD1. The V segment lost 7 bases and the J segment 6 bases; nucleotides outside the gene matches: 7. This CDR3 is 13 amino acids long. The germline CDR1 and CDR2 sequences are SQVTM and ANQGSEA. The CDR3 DNA follows: TGCAGCGCGGGGACAGGCCCCTCCGGGGAGCTGTTTTTT. It translates to CSAGTGPSGELFF.

The CDR3 sequence is CASSDQGTEAFF. CDR3 nucleotides: TGTGCCAGCAGTGATCAGGGTACCGAAGCTTTCTTT. The genes are TRBV25-1 and TRBJ1-1, with a weak D call TRBD1 (5 bases). Germline CDR1 and CDR2: MGHDK and SYGVNS. This CDR3 region has 12 residues. The germline V and J ends were trimmed by 3 bases and 8 bases, with 10 bases remaining between them. Drawing the rest from reference TRBV25-1 and TRBJ1-1, the complete variable domain is EADIYQTPRYLVIGTGKKITLECSQTMGHDKMYWYQQDPGMELHLIHYSYGVNSTEKGDLSSESTVSRIRTEHFPLTLESARPSHTSQYLCASSDQGTEAFFGQGTRLTVV.

This chain's CDR3 is CAWSAGQGPEAFF. CDR3 in DNA: TGTGCCTGGAGTGCAGGACAGGGTCCTGAAGCTTTCTTT. This chain uses TRBV30 with TRBJ1-1, with TRBD1 matching over 8 bases. Germline V gene data show CDR1 as GTSNPN and CDR2 as SVGIG (reference sequence). The junction had 4 bases not matched to a gene; V was cut back by 1 base and J by 6 bases. The CDR3 spans 13 residues.

This clone was counted between two and nine times. The V gene is TRBV6-1, the J gene TRBJ2-3, with D perhaps TRBD2 (6 bases). Trimming took 9 bases from V and 6 from J, leaving 16 bases between them. The length of the CDR3 is 13 residues. CDR1 is MNHNS, CDR2 SASEGT, per germline. CDR3 sequence (DNA): TGTGCCAGTCTTCCAGCGGGTCCCGATACGCAGTATTTT. Protein sequence: CASLPAGPDTQYF.

The sample holds a few counts of this clone. This same CDR3 is encoded by further DNA sequences in the sample. This rearrangement joins TRBV28 to TRBJ2-7; 10 nucleotides line up with TRBD1. There are 14 residues in the CDR3. V dropped 4 bases and J dropped 4; count of bases not matched to a gene: 4. In germline, CDR1 is MDHEN, CDR2 SYDVKM. In DNA form, the CDR3 reads TGTGCCAGCAGTTCGGGACAGGGGACTTACGAGCAGTACTTC. Protein sequence: CASSSGQGTYEQYF.

The CDR3 region has the DNA TGTGCCAGCAGCTTGGGGGGGACAGGCTCTGGGGCCAACGTCCTGACTTTC. Translating it yields CASSLGGTGSGANVLTF. The chain recombines TRBV7-9 with TRBJ2-6; D possibly corresponds to TRBD1 (8 bases). The CDR3 spans 17 residues. Per the germline V gene, CDR1 is SEHNR and CDR2 is FQNEAQ (reference sequence). Trimming removed 3 bases at V and 0 bases at J, with 12 bases between.